Detailed here is one T cell receptor beta chain. Its antigen is not yet known. No base quality information exists; no much larger clone differs at one position. The sample is drawn from a study of blood T cell repertoires in COVID-19 (dated by TCRdb to about 2020). As for the study more broadly: Collaborator samples came from the United States, Italy and Spain and covered acute and convalescent phases of COVID-19. The repertoires were released in a freely available public database intended as a resource for research on the immune response to SARS-CoV-2. HLA class I and class II types, where available, came from metadata supplied by the sample provider rather than from assay-based typing. The material from the prospective study consisted of cDNA or gDNA derived from T cells, B-cell-depleted T cells, or PBMCs. A de-identified subject ID, COVID-19 status, age in years and sex were almost always included in the sample metadata. The samples were drawn from two sources: the first 160 participants of the ongoing ImmuneRACE study, and 1,200 or so subjects contributed by 6 global collaborators. Deeply sampled blood TCRbeta repertoires from subjects exposed to, actively infected with, or recovered from COVID-19 were included in the dataset. Overall results and qualifications from the work: The quantity of clinical and demographic metadata differed by source and by participant and was supplied without curation.

The CDR3 has 16 amino acids, counting the end cysteine and phenylalanine. Only the CDR3 portion is preserved as DNA: 48 bases, with reading frame beginning at the first base. V drops 1 base and J drops 10 bases, leaving 19 bases in between. From the germline V gene, CDR1 is MGHRA and CDR2 is YSYEKL. The immunoSEQ Assay, a bias-controlled multiplex PCR, was used to amplify TCRbeta CDR3 regions from genomic DNA. The authors' pipeline ran thus. Nucleated cell counts per sample were estimated from amplification of reference gene primers within the assay. Sequence reads were collapsed and filtered to measure the absolute abundance of every unique TCRbeta CDR3 rearrangement. Productive Simpson clonality was computed per sample as the square root of Simpson's diversity index over productive rearrangements. Entries here come from immuneACCESS through TCRdb and include only in-frame sequences with V and J called. Some clones fail to appear in such tables; in the studies checked, an unresolved V gene covers under half of the shortfall, and the cause of the remainder is unknown. The V and J calls and clone size were taken over from that table, and D and trimming were inferred from the DNA. Here the sample has 55,000 to 70,000 clones; about 86% occur a single time. The biggest ten clones account for approximately 4.2% of the sample.

The collaborating institutions used their own protocols to collect whole blood in K2EDTA tubes. For TCRbeta analysis, collaborators shipped samples as frozen whole blood, isolated PBMCs, or DNA extracted from either of those sample types. Sequencing was done on a sample of peripheral blood. The clonotype originates from a man in his fifties with acute or convalescent COVID-19. Rearrangement joined TRBV4-1 to TRBJ1-4; tentative D gene TRBD1, with 6 bases matching. The CDR3 is CASSQAEGEKKAKLFF. The sequenced DNA is TGCGCCAGCAGCCAAGCTGAGGGGGAAAAGAAGGCAAAACTGTTTTTT.